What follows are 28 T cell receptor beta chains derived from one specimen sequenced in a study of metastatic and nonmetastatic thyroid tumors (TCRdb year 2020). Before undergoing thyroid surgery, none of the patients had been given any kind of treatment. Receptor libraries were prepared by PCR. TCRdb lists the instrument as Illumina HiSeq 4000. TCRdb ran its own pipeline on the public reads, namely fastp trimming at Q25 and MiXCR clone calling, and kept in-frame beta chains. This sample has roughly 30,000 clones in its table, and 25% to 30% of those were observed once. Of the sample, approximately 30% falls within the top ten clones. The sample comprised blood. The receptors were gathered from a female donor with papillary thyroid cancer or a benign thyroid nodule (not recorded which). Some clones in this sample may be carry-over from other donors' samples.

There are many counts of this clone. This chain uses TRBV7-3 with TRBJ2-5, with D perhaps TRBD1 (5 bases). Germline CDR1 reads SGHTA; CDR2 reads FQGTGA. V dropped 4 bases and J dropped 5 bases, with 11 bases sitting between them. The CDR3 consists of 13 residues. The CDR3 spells CASSSPTEETQYF. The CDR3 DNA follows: TGTGCCAGCAGCTCACCGACAGAGGAGACCCAGTACTTC.

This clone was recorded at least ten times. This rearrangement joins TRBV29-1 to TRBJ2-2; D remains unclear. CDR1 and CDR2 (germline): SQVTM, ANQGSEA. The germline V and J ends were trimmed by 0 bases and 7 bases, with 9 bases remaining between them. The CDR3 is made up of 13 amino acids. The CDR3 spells CSVEELGGGELFF. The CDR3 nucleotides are TGCAGCGTTGAAGAGTTAGGCGGCGGGGAGCTGTTTTTT.

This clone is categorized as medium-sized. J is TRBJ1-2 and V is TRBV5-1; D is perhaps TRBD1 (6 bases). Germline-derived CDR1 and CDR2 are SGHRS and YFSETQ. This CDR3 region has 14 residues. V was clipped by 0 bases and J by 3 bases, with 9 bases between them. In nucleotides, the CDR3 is TGCGCCAGCAGCTTGGATCAGGGGTACTATGGCTACACCTTC. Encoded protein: CASSLDQGYYGYTF.

The CDR3: CARLGTGHGYTF. CDR3 coding DNA: TGTGCCCGTTTAGGGACAGGGCATGGCTACACCTTC. This chain uses TRBV30 with TRBJ1-2; 9 bases map to TRBD1. The trim removed 8 bases at V and 6 bases at J, leaving 7 bases unmatched. CDR3 length: 12 residues. The V gene's germline CDR1 is GTSNPN and CDR2 SVGIG (reference sequence).

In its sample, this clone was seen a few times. The CDR3 region has the DNA TGTGCCACCAGCAGAGCCCCGCGGCCTAGCACAGATACGCAGTATTTT. Amino acid sequence: CATSRAPRPSTDTQYF. The gene calls are TRBV15 and TRBJ2-3; D call uncertain. V dropped 1 base and J dropped 0 bases, with 11 bases sitting between them. From germline, CDR1 is LNHNV and CDR2 YYDKDF (reference sequence). The CDR3 length is 16 residues.

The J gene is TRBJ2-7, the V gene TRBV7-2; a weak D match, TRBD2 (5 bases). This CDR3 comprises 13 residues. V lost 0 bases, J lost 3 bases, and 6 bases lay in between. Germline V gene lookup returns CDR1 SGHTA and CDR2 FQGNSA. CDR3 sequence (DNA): TGTGCCAGCAGCTTAGCCGAGGGCTACGAGCAGTACTTC. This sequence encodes CASSLAEGYEQYF.

For the CDR3, the DNA is TGTGCCTGGAGCCCTGGGGCAGGAGAAAAACTGTTTTTT. Protein: CAWSPGAGEKLFF. The chain is built from TRBV30 and TRBJ1-4, with a possible D match to TRBD1 (5 bases). The germline CDR1 and CDR2 sequences are GTSNPN and SVGIG (reference sequence). V lost 3 bases to trimming and J lost 8 bases, with 13 bases between them. This CDR3 region has 13 residues.

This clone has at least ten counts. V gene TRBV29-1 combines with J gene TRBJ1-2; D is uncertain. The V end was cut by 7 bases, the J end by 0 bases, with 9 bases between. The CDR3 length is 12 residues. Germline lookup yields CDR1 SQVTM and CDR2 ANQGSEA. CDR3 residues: CSALQANYGYTF. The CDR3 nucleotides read TGCAGCGCGTTGCAGGCTAACTATGGCTACACCTTC.

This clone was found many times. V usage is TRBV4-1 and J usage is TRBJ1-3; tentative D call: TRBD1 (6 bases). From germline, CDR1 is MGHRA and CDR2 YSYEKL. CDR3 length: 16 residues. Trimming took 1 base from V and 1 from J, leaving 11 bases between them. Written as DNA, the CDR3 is TGCGCCAGCAGCCAAGCCGGGACACTTTCTGGAAACACCATATATTTT. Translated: CASSQAGTLSGNTIYF.

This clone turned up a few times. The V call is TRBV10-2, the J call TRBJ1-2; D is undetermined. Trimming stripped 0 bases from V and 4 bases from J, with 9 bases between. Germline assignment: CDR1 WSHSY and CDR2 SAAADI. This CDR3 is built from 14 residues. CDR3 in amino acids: CASSESGRPYGYTF. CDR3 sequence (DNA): TGCGCCAGCAGTGAGTCTGGAAGGCCCTATGGCTACACCTTC.

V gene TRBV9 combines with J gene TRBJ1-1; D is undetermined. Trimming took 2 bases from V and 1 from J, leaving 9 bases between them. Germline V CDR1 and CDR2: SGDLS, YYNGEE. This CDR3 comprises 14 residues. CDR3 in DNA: TGTGCCAGCAGCGTGGGCAGTGAGAACACTGAAGCTTTCTTT. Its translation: CASSVGSENTEAFF.

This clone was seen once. The chain's CDR3 is CATSDRKRGTYQETQYF. In nucleotides, the CDR3 is TGTGCCACCAGTGACCGAAAGCGGGGGACCTACCAAGAGACCCAGTACTTC. The V and J genes are TRBV24-1 and TRBJ2-5; 8 bases map to TRBD2. The CDR3 is 17 amino acids. Germline V gene sequence: CDR1 KGHDR, CDR2 SFDVKD. Trimming took 4 bases from V and 0 from J; bases not matched to a gene: 9.

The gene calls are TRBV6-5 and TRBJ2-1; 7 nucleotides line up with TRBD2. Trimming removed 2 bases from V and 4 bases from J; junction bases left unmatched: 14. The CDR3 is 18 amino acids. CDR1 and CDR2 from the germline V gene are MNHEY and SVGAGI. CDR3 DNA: TGTGCCAGCAGTTACCCGCCTAGTCTAGCGGACGTATACAATGAGCAGTTCTTC. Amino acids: CASSYPPSLADVYNEQFF.

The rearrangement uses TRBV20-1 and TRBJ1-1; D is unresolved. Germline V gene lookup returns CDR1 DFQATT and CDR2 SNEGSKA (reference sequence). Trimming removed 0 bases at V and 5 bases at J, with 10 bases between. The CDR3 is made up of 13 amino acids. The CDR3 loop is CSARDSGETEAFF. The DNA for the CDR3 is TGCAGTGCTAGAGATAGTGGGGAGACTGAAGCTTTCTTT.

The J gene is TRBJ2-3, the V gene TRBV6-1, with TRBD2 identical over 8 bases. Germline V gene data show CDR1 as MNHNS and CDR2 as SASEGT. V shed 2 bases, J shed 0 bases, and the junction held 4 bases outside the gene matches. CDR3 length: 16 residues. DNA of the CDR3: TGTGCCAGCAGTGAACAAAGCGGGGGCAGCACAGATACGCAGTATTTT. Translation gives CASSEQSGGSTDTQYF.

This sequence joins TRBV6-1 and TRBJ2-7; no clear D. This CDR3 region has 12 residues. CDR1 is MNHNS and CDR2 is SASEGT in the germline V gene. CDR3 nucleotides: TGTGCCAGCAGTGAACAATACTACGAGCAGTCGGTC. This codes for CASSEQYYEQSV.

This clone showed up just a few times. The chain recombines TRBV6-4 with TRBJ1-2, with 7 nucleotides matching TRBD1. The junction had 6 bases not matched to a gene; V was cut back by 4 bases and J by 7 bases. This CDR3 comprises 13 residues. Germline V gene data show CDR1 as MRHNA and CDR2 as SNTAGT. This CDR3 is CASSGQGVVGYTF. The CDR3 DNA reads TGTGCCAGCAGTGGCCAGGGGGTCGTTGGCTACACCTTC.

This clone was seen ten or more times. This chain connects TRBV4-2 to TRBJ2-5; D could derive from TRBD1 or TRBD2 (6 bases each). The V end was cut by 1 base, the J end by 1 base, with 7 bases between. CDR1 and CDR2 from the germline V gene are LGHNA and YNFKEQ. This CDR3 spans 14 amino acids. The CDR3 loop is CASSQGGAQETQYF. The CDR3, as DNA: TGTGCCAGCAGCCAAGGGGGGGCCCAAGAGACCCAGTACTTC.

DNA for the CDR3: TGTGCCAGCACTCTTTATGGGGGACGGGGGAACACTGAAGCTTTCTTT. Translated, it gives CASTLYGGRGNTEAFF. This chain links TRBV6-2 or TRBV6-3 with TRBJ1-1, with D possibly being TRBD1 (5 bases). V was shortened by 7 bases and J by 1 base, with 19 bases between the two germline ends. This CDR3 has 16 amino acids. The germline V gene encodes CDR1 MNHEY and CDR2 SVGEGT.

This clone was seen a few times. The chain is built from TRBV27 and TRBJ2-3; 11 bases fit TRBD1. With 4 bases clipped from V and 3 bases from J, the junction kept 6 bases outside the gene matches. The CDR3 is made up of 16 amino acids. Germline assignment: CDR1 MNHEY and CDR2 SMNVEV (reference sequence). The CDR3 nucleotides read TGTGCCAGCAGTTCCCCCGGGACAGGGGGAACAGATACGCAGTATTTT. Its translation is CASSSPGTGGTDTQYF.

Here the CDR3 reads CASSSGTGSYGYTF. CDR3 sequence (DNA): TGTGCCAGCAGCTCCGGGACAGGGAGCTATGGCTACACCTTC. The chain joins TRBV28 to TRBJ1-2; 9 bases line up with TRBD1. The CDR3 is 14 residues long. Germline V gives CDR1 MDHEN, CDR2 SYDVKM. The V gene end was trimmed by 6 bases and the J gene end by 4 bases; junction bases not matched to a gene: 6.

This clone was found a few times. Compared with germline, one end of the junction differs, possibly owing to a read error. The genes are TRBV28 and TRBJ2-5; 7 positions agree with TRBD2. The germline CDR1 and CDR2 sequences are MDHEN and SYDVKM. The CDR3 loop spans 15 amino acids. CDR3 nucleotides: TGTGCCAGCACCCAGAGGTGGACTAGTAAAGAGAACCAGTACTTC. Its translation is CASTQRWTSKENQYF. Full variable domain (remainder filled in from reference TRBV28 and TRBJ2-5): DVKVTQSSRYLVKRTGEKVFLECVQDMDHENMFWYRQDPGLGLRLIYFSYDVKMKEKGDIPEGYSVSREKKERFSLILESASTNQTSMYLCASTQRWTSKENQYFGPGTRLLVL.

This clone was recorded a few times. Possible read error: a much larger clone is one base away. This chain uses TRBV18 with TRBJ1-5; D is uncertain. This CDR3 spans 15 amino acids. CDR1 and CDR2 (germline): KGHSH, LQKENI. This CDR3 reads CVSSYDPYSNQPQHF. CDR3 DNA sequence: TGTGTCAGCTCATACGATCCTTATAGCAATCAGCCCCAGCATTTT.

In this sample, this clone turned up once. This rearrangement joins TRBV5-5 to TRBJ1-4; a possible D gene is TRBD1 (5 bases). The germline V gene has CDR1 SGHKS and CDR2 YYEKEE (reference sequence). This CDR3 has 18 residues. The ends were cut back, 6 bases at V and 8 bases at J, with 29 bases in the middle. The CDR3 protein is CASTTIAGTLGGREKLFF. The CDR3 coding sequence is TGTGCCAGCACCACCATAGCCGGGACGCTCGGAGGGCGGGAAAAACTGTTTTTT.

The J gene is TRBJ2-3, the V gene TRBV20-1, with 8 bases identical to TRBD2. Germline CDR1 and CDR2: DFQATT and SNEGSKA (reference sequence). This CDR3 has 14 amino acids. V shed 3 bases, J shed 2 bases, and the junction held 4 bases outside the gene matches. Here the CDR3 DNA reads TGCAGTGCTAGGTTAGCGGGAAACACAGATACGCAGTATTTT. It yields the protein CSARLAGNTDTQYF.

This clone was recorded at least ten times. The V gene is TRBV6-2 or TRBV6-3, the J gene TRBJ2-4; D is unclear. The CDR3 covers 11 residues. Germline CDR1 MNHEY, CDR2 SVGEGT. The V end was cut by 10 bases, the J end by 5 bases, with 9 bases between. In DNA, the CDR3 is TGTGCCACCCTACAGCAAAACATTCAGTACTTC. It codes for CATLQQNIQYF.

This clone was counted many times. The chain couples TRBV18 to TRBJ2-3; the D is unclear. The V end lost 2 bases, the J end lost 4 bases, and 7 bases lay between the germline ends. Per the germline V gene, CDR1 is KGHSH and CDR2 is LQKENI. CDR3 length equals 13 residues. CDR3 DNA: TGTGCCAGCTCACCAACGAGGTCAGATACGCAGTATTTT. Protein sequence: CASSPTRSDTQYF.

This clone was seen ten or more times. The CDR3 loop reads CSASDREETQYF. DNA for the CDR3: TGCAGTGCTAGTGACAGGGAAGAGACCCAGTACTTC. This chain joins TRBV20-1 and TRBJ2-5, with 7 bases matching TRBD1. The V gene's germline CDR1 is DFQATT and CDR2 SNEGSKA (reference sequence). V trimming: 3 bases; J trimming: 3 bases; junction bases outside the gene matches: 1. This CDR3 is built from 12 residues.